A selection of T cell receptor beta chains follows, all from one sample in a study of graft-versus-host responses after intestinal transplantation. Measured with immunoSEQ multiplex PCR; TCRdb has only the in-frame clones, and not every one. This table has about 82,000 clones, 90% to 95% appearing once. These TCRs' antigens remain unknown. Sequenced here: unstimulated CD4+ T cells sorted from spleen or lymph node cells, sampled before intestinal transplant. These receptors came from a human donor who received an intestinal transplant. Both conserved end residues are part of each CDR3. The order of the fields is clone size, D gene, J gene, V gene, CDR3 protein, CDR3 DNA. D genes are given only for firm matches. Size tells how often a clone was seen (once, few, many) or the class of an expanded clone, and some rows leave it out.

>NA|NA|TRBJ2-3|TRBV9
CASSVAAGASTDTQYF
TGTGCCAGCAGCGTAGCAGCGGGCGCTAGCACAGATACGCAGTATTTT
>NA|NA|TRBJ1-3|TRBV7-8
CASREMGPAGNTIYF
TGTGCCAGCAGGGAGATGGGGCCAGCTGGAAACACCATATATTTT
>NA|NA|TRBJ2-2|TRBV2
CASSGEAGELFF
TGTGCCTCCTCGGGTGAGGCCGGGGAGCTGTTTTTT
>NA|TRBD2|TRBJ2-7|TRBV7-2
CASSLGRGAPYEQYF
TGTGCCAGCAGCTTAGGGCGGGGGGCCCCCTACGAGCAGTACTTC
>NA|TRBD1|TRBJ1-1|TRBV28
CASSPGQGYTEAFF
TGTGCCAGCAGTCCTGGACAGGGATACACTGAAGCTTTCTTT
>NA|TRBD1|TRBJ1-2|TRBV30
CAWMDDRGFYGYTF
TGTGCCTGGATGGACGACAGGGGGTTCTATGGCTACACCTTC
>NA|NA|TRBJ2-7|TRBV19
CATARQTSYEQYF
TGTGCCACTGCCCGACAGACTTCCTACGAGCAGTACTTC
>NA|NA|TRBJ2-2|TRBV5-1
CASSLFRVFTGELFF
TGCGCCAGCAGCTTGTTCAGGGTCTTCACCGGGGAGCTGTTTTTT
>NA|NA|TRBJ2-5|TRBV11-3
CASSLDRGAAETQYF
TGTGCCAGCAGCTTAGACAGGGGGGCAGCGGAGACCCAGTACTTC
>few|NA|TRBJ1-6|TRBV6-5
CASSYSRLSGDSPLHF
TGTGCCAGCAGTTACTCTCGCCTTTCCGGGGATTCACCCCTCCACTTT
>NA|TRBD1|TRBJ1-6|TRBV7-2
CASRSGTGPSPLHF
TGTGCCAGCAGGTCCGGGACAGGGCCATCACCCCTCCACTTT
>NA|TRBD1|TRBJ1-1|TRBV5-6
CASSSGQGRTEAFF
TGTGCCAGCAGCTCTGGACAGGGGCGCACTGAAGCTTTCTTT
>few|NA|TRBJ2-1|TRBV6-6
CASSYGSPTYNEQFF
TGTGCCAGCAGTTACGGCAGTCCCACCTACAATGAGCAGTTCTTC
>NA|TRBD1|TRBJ2-7|TRBV5-1
CASSMTGGEYEQYF
TGCGCCAGCAGCATGACAGGGGGCGAGTACGAGCAGTACTTC
>NA|TRBD2|TRBJ2-3|TRBV4-3
CASSQRLAGENTQYF
TGCGCCAGCAGCCAACGACTAGCGGGGGAAAATACGCAGTATTTT
>NA|NA|TRBJ1-5|TRBV7-2
CASSDGQFNQPQHF
TGTGCCAGCAGCGACGGACAGTTCAATCAGCCCCAGCATTTT
>NA|TRBD2|TRBJ2-3|TRBV18
CASSPPTSGGTSTDTQYF
TGTGCCAGCTCACCCCCCACTAGCGGGGGCACTAGCACAGATACGCAGTATTTT
>NA|NA|TRBJ1-3|TRBV7-9
CASSLSVSGNTIYF
TGTGCCAGCAGCTTAAGCGTCTCTGGAAACACCATATATTTT
>NA|NA|TRBJ2-5|TRBV11-2
CASSLVTHSETQYF
TGTGCCAGCAGCTTAGTTACGCACTCGGAGACCCAGTACTTC
>once|TRBD1|TRBJ1-1|TRBV28
CASSFGWGQGDTEAFF
TGTGCCAGCAGTTTTGGCTGGGGACAGGGTGACACTGAAGCTTTCTTT
>NA|NA|TRBJ1-4|TRBV6-6
CASSPVGGVELFF
TGTGCCAGCAGCCCCGTGGGGGGAGTAGAACTGTTTTTT
>NA|TRBD1|TRBJ1-3|TRBV25-1
CASNRGSGNTIYF
TGTGCCAGCAACAGGGGCTCTGGAAACACCATATATTTT